The rows below give T cell receptor beta chains drawn from one sample of a study of naive and memory T cell subsets. TCRdb re-called the 5' RACE reads with MiXCR, one entry per CDR3 protein. The sample lists some 60,000 distinct CDR3 sequences, 6.5% to 9% occurring once. Receptors originate from a female donor in good health. CDR3s include the opening cysteine and the closing phenylalanine or tryptophan. Fields, in order: CDR3 length, J gene, clone size, V gene, CDR3 protein. Clone size is shown for a subset of rows, as once, few, many or a class of expanded clone.

11,TRBJ2-5,medium-sized,TRBV29-1,CSVEDQGTQYF
16,TRBJ1-1,few,TRBV27,CASKTPDARGGAEAFF
16,TRBJ1-1,few,TRBV19,CASSIDLWTSNTEAFF
11,TRBJ2-1,once,TRBV3-1,CASSQTVEQFF
14,TRBJ2-7,few,TRBV18,CASSPRDSRAEQYF
14,TRBJ1-1,many,TRBV7-3,CASSLNHGNTEAFF
13,TRBJ2-5,NA,TRBV6-5,CASSLTSMKTQYF
14,TRBJ1-2,NA,TRBV6-1,CASSEWGQGSGYTF
10,TRBJ1-1,many,TRBV20-1,CSASNTEAFF
15,TRBJ2-3,NA,TRBV20-1,CSAKRGGGDSDTQYF
14,TRBJ2-4,many,TRBV28,CASRTSGRFNIQYF
14,TRBJ2-3,NA,TRBV12-3/TRBV12-4,CASSFGTGTDTQYF
15,TRBJ2-3,NA,TRBV27,CASRPWDGTTDTQYF
16,TRBJ2-1,NA,TRBV28,CASSLPGTAGNNEQFF
18,TRBJ2-3,few,TRBV5-4,CASSSLAGRLSSTDTQYF
14,TRBJ1-6,many,TRBV7-9,CASSLGGRRSPLHF
16,TRBJ2-6,NA,TRBV5-1,CASSWEGGSGANVLTF
15,TRBJ2-1,NA,TRBV19,CASSIFLAGVDEQFF
14,TRBJ1-4,few,TRBV19,CASNSGEGEGKLFF
16,TRBJ2-3,NA,TRBV11-2,CASSLAGGPPVDTQYF
14,TRBJ2-7,many,TRBV18,CASSNARGPYEQYF
18,TRBJ2-1,NA,TRBV4-2,CASSQDAQSGRAENEQFF
14,TRBJ1-2,many,TRBV7-9,CASSLPGYEDGYTF
17,TRBJ2-5,NA,TRBV6-6,CASSYSVSGYPQETQYF
17,TRBJ2-7,NA,TRBV6-6,CASSYSMTSELPYEQYF
13,TRBJ2-7,few,TRBV6-2/TRBV6-3,CASSSRDYYEQYF
14,TRBJ2-2,many,TRBV20-1,CSVSASANTGELFF
14,TRBJ2-5,NA,TRBV29-1,CSVEGLQNDETQYF
13,TRBJ2-1,few,TRBV4-1,CASSRTDYNEQFF
15,TRBJ1-2,few,TRBV7-6,CASSLSFTGVHGYTF
12,TRBJ2-7,few,TRBV18,CASSPDGGEQYF
17,TRBJ2-3,few,TRBV5-6,CASSLGVGATSTDTQYF
12,TRBJ1-2,few,TRBV3-1,CASNDRNYGYTF
15,TRBJ2-3,NA,TRBV30,CAWSALGGSTDTQYF
15,TRBJ1-2,NA,TRBV20-1,CSAREGQEFWRGYTF
16,TRBJ2-3,few,TRBV7-3,CASSLTGGIQRDTQYF
13,TRBJ2-7,many,TRBV28,CASHEGLATEQYF
12,TRBJ2-1,many,TRBV3-1,CASSPSYNEQFF
13,TRBJ1-5,many,TRBV30,CAWSVQGNQPQHF
17,TRBJ2-1,few,TRBV12-5,CASGLDQTSGSYNEQFF
15,TRBJ1-1,many,TRBV20-1,CSAIHGGHRATEAFF
17,TRBJ2-3,many,TRBV20-1,CSARDQSGGFFTDTQYF
13,TRBJ1-3,many,TRBV7-2,CASSSDRGNTIYF
16,TRBJ2-7,NA,TRBV28,CASSPGGGLSSYEQYF
17,TRBJ2-3,NA,TRBV19,CASSIDGVGTGRDTQYF
15,TRBJ1-6,few,TRBV3-1,CASSHRALGDSPLHF
14,TRBJ2-3,few,TRBV11-2,CASSLGDRPDTQYF
15,TRBJ2-7,few,TRBV5-1,CASSRFRDYPYEQYF
15,TRBJ1-4,NA,TRBV7-9,CASSTGTASNEKLFF
16,TRBJ2-2,NA,TRBV3-1,CASRRYSGGFTGELFF
17,TRBJ1-2,NA,TRBV6-1,CASSEADRARPRYGYTF
16,TRBJ2-7,many,TRBV28,CASSLAGTSGRGEQYF
14,TRBJ2-3,many,TRBV12-3/TRBV12-4,CASSHGGPTDTQYF
14,TRBJ1-6,few,TRBV7-8,CASSFEVQGSPLHF
16,TRBJ2-5,NA,TRBV5-1,CASSLGPGDGQETQYF
17,TRBJ2-1,NA,TRBV20-1,CSASQLAGGPGYNEQFF
16,TRBJ2-3,NA,TRBV7-2,CASSLSPGPNTDTQYF